This passage covers 24 T cell receptor beta chains from one sample sequenced in a study of blood T cell repertoires in COVID-19. Generated by immunoSEQ multiplex PCR, the TCRdb table keeps only in-frame clones and is missing some. The sample records around 150,000 clones, 80% being singletons. Sequencing was done on a sample of PBMCs or T cells enriched from blood (not recorded which). The source of these receptors is a woman aged 60-75 years who had recovered from COVID-19.

The chain uses TRBV15 and TRBJ1-5; D unclear. Trimming took 8 bases from V and 3 from J, leaving 8 bases between them. The CDR3 has 12 amino acids. CDR1 is LNHNV, CDR2 YYDKDF, per germline (reference sequence). The DNA for the CDR3 is TGTGCCACCCGACTGGACAATCAGCCCCAGCATTTT. Its protein product is CATRLDNQPQHF.

The chain couples TRBV12-3 or TRBV12-4 to TRBJ1-2, with D perhaps matching TRBD1 (5 bases). CDR3 length: 13 amino acids. The germline V and J ends were trimmed by 6 bases and 3 bases, with 11 bases remaining between them. CDR3 sequence (DNA): TGTGCCAGCAGCCGGACAAGGGACTATGGCTACACCTTC. Its translation is CASSRTRDYGYTF.

The chain couples TRBV11-2 to TRBJ1-4, with 8 bases that match TRBD1. V shed 5 bases and J 8 bases; nucleotides not matched to a gene: 13. The CDR3 is 16 amino acids. Germline values: CDR1 SGHAT, CDR2 FQNNGV. The CDR3 DNA is TGTGCCAGCAGCATGGGAGGAGACAGGGGTGGAGAAAAACTGTTTTTT. This codes for CASSMGGDRGGEKLFF.

About this clone itself: Sequence at one end of the junction differs from germline and may be a read error. This rearrangement joins TRBV11-3 to TRBJ2-3; 9 positions agree with TRBD1. This CDR3 is built from 14 residues. Germline V gives CDR1 SGHNT, CDR2 YENEEA. The CDR3 DNA reads as TGTGCCAGCAGCTTTACAGGGGGCACGGATACGCAGTATTTT. This codes for CASSFTGGTDTQYF.

This rearrangement joins TRBV6-1 to TRBJ2-5; no definite D call. Germline lookup yields CDR1 MNHNS and CDR2 SASEGT. There are 15 residues in the CDR3. V lost 2 bases and J lost 13, with 23 bases in between. CDR3 bases: TGTGCCAGCAGTGAATTCGGAACGGCGTCATCAAGGAGGTACTTC. Protein sequence: CASSEFGTASSRRYF.

The rearrangement uses TRBV10-1 and TRBJ2-2; tentatively, D is TRBD1 (6 bases). The CDR3 consists of 13 residues. V lost 10 bases to trimming and J lost 1 base, with 10 bases between them. Germline loops: CDR1 WNHNN, CDR2 SYGVQD (reference sequence). The CDR3 nucleotides are TGCGCCACCTCGGACAGGAACACCGGGGAGCTGTTTTTT. This gives the protein CATSDRNTGELFF.

This chain uses TRBV2 with TRBJ2-5; TRBD2 agrees at 8 bases. Unmatched junction bases numbered 8, after V lost 3 bases and J lost 5 bases. Germline CDR1 and CDR2: SNHLY and FYNNEI. The CDR3 length is 15 residues. CDR3 protein: CASSEGRGGQETQYF. The CDR3 DNA sequence: TGTGCCAGCAGTGAGGGACGGGGGGGCCAGGAGACCCAGTACTTC.

This chain links TRBV18 with TRBJ1-1, with 8 nucleotides matching TRBD1. The CDR3 sequence is 15 residues long. In germline, CDR1 is KGHSH, CDR2 LQKENI. With 0 bases clipped from V and 0 bases from J, the junction kept 0 bases outside the gene matches. The CDR3 protein is CASSPPTGVNTEAFF. The CDR3 bases are TGTGCCAGCTCACCACCGACAGGGGTGAACACTGAAGCTTTCTTT.

The chain is built from TRBV20-1 and TRBJ1-5; D remains ambiguous. Trimming pared 3 bases from V and 0 bases from J, leaving 9 bases between. Germline V lookup: CDR1 DFQATT, CDR2 SNEGSKA (reference sequence). The CDR3 consists of 14 residues. CDR3 sequence reads: CSASSGYSNQPQHF. CDR3 DNA sequence: TGCAGTGCTAGTTCGGGATATAGCAATCAGCCCCAGCATTTT.

The J gene is TRBJ2-7, the V gene TRBV21-1; TRBD1, the D gene given by the table, was not confirmed from the DNA. TRBV21-1 is assigned pseudogene status. This CDR3 has 16 residues. CDR3 sequence reads: CASREKGRGGAYEQYF. CDR3 DNA sequence: TGTGCCAGCAGGGAAAAGGGCAGGGGCGGAGCCTACGAGCAGTACTTC.

CDR3 amino acids: CASSQGAGELFF. The DNA of the CDR3 is TGCGCCAGCTCCCAGGGTGCCGGGGAGCTGTTTTTT. The genes are TRBV10-1 and TRBJ2-2; TRBD1 is a possible D gene (5 bases). Trimming stripped 8 bases from V and 6 bases from J, with 10 bases between. This CDR3 is 12 amino acids long. Per the germline V gene, CDR1 is WNHNN and CDR2 is SYGVQD (reference sequence).

Concerning this clone: Distinct nucleotide sequences in the sample also encode this CDR3. The rearrangement links TRBV3-1 (or the pseudogene TRBV3-2) to TRBJ1-6; D not certain. Trimming took off 4 bases at V and 7 bases at J, with 8 bases between the two ends. CDR1 and CDR2 from the germline V gene are LGHDT and YNNKEL (reference sequence). This CDR3 spans 13 amino acids. The CDR3 loop is CASSRTLNSPLHF. Written as DNA, the CDR3 is TGTGCCAGCAGCCGTACTCTCAATTCACCCCTCCACTTT.

This chain's CDR3 is CASSLAPRGTQYF. The CDR3 DNA is TGTGCCAGCAGTCTGGCCCCAAGGGGGACCCAGTACTTC. J is TRBJ2-5 and V is TRBV27; D perhaps matches TRBD1 (5 bases). The V gene lost 5 bases and the J gene lost 7 bases, with 14 bases spanning the gap. CDR1 and CDR2 from the germline V gene are MNHEY and SMNVEV (reference sequence). This CDR3 contains 13 residues.

This chain links TRBV2 with TRBJ2-1, with a weak D call TRBD2 (6 bases). CDR3 length: 14 residues. The V end was cut by 6 bases, the J end by 6 bases, with 15 bases between. Germline values: CDR1 SNHLY, CDR2 FYNNEI. The CDR3: CASSLLAYSNEQFF. In DNA form, the CDR3 reads TGTGCCAGCAGCCTACTAGCTTACAGCAATGAGCAGTTCTTC.

This clone was seen more than once but under ten times. The rearrangement joins TRBV5-4 to TRBJ2-3; D is uncertain. CDR1 and CDR2 (germline): SGHNT, YYREEE (reference sequence). V dropped 3 bases and J dropped 5 bases, with 10 bases sitting between them. The CDR3 is 13 amino acids. The DNA for the CDR3 is TGTGCCAGCAGCTCCGCTGGGCAAGATACGCAGTATTTT. Protein sequence: CASSSAGQDTQYF.

V and J are TRBV7-8 and TRBJ1-1, with D possibly TRBD1 on 5 matching bases. Germline CDR1 and CDR2: SGHVS and FQNEAQ. Trimming removed 2 bases from V and 4 bases from J, with 11 bases in between. This CDR3 has 14 amino acids. As DNA, the CDR3 is TGTGCCAGCAGCTTACAGGGAGGGGCCACTGAAGCTTTCTTT. Translation: CASSLQGGATEAFF.

CDR3 in DNA: TGCAGTGCTAGAGACCAGGTCGTAGCTTTCTTT. It translates to CSARDQVVAFF. The V gene is TRBV20-1, the J gene TRBJ1-1; D remains unclear. The V and J ends lost 0 bases and 10 bases respectively, with 9 bases between them. Germline lookup yields CDR1 DFQATT and CDR2 SNEGSKA (reference sequence). This CDR3 spans 11 amino acids.

The count of this clone is one. The chain is built from TRBV18 and TRBJ2-1; 12 nucleotides agree with TRBD2. Germline V gene data show CDR1 as KGHSH and CDR2 as LQKENI. V shed 0 bases, J shed 5 bases, and the junction held 5 bases outside the gene matches. This CDR3 contains 17 residues. The CDR3 is CASSPPSGLAGNNEQFF. The CDR3 DNA reads TGTGCCAGCTCACCACCGTCAGGACTAGCGGGGAACAATGAGCAGTTCTTC.

The J gene is TRBJ2-7, the V gene TRBV2; TRBD2 matches at 7 bases. The CDR3 totals 13 residues. From germline, CDR1 is SNHLY and CDR2 FYNNEI. The CDR3 nucleotides read TGTGCGAGTCTCAGCGGGGACTTATACGAGCAGTACTTC. This gives the protein CASLSGDLYEQYF.

The chain recombines TRBV19 with TRBJ1-5; 7 nucleotides align to TRBD1. The CDR3 loop spans 17 amino acids. Trimming cost V 7 bases and J 0 bases; bases outside gene matches: 12. Germline V gene lookup returns CDR1 LNHDA and CDR2 SQIVND (reference sequence). CDR3 in DNA: TGTGCCAGTAAGGGTTTAGGGGGCATCTATAGCAATCAGCCCCAGCATTTT. It translates to CASKGLGGIYSNQPQHF.

This chain joins TRBV14 and TRBJ1-4; D is unresolved. The CDR3 totals 15 residues. Trimming shortened V by 2 bases and J by 5 bases, and 12 bases separated the two germline ends. Germline V lookup: CDR1 SGHDN, CDR2 FVKESK. Here the CDR3 reads CASSQRIGANEKLFF. DNA of the CDR3: TGTGCCAGCAGCCAAAGAATCGGAGCAAATGAAAAACTGTTTTTT.

For this clone: The sample has other DNA sequences that encode this CDR3 too. The V call is TRBV19, the J call TRBJ1-4; D not resolved. The germline V and J ends were trimmed by 1 base and 0 bases, with 6 bases remaining between them. CDR1 is LNHDA and CDR2 is SQIVND in the germline V gene (reference sequence). This CDR3 comprises 15 residues. CDR3 loop: CASSIGAATNEKLFF. CDR3 sequence (DNA): TGTGCCAGTAGTATAGGTGCAGCAACTAATGAAAAACTGTTTTTT.

The rearrangement links TRBV24-1 to TRBJ2-3; 7 positions match TRBD1. Germline CDR1 and CDR2: KGHDR and SFDVKD. The CDR3 runs 14 residues. J gave up 9 bases and V 4 bases, and 9 bases lay outside the gene matches. CDR3 amino acids: CATSEIGTAHTQYF. The CDR3 DNA reads TGTGCCACCAGTGAGATAGGGACAGCCCACACGCAGTATTTT.

The sample holds a few counts of this clone. The DNA of the CDR3 is TGTGCCAGCAGCCAAGATCCGGCTAGCGGGGGGGCCACGGGCACCGGGGAGCTGTTTTTT. Translation gives CASSQDPASGGATGTGELFF. This sequence joins TRBV4-2 and TRBJ2-2; 12 bases match TRBD2. J was trimmed by 4 bases and V by 0 bases; bases with no gene match: 12. CDR3 length equals 20 residues. Germline V gives CDR1 LGHNA, CDR2 YNFKEQ.